The next 29 T cell receptor beta chains were all read from a single sample in a study of blood T cell repertoires in COVID-19. The repertoire was sequenced with immunoSEQ multiplex PCR; TCRdb's copy has only in-frame clones and lacks some. Of under 300,000 clones listed, roughly nine tenths were seen once; the top ten hold roughly 2.2%. Sequenced material: peripheral blood. The receptors were gathered from a man over 45 with acute or convalescent COVID-19.

This chain links TRBV27 with TRBJ2-7; D is perhaps TRBD1 (5 bases). CDR3 length: 14 residues. Trimming pared 5 bases from V and 3 bases from J, leaving 14 bases between. The germline V gene has CDR1 MNHEY and CDR2 SMNVEV (reference sequence). The CDR3 protein is CASSRAGQGYEQYF. CDR3 nucleotide sequence: TGTGCCAGCAGTCGCGCCGGGCAGGGCTACGAGCAGTACTTC.

V gene TRBV18 combines with J gene TRBJ1-4, with no clear D. This CDR3 is built from 15 residues. Germline assignment: CDR1 KGHSH and CDR2 LQKENI. V lost 4 bases and J lost 7, with 16 bases in between. The CDR3, as DNA: TGTGCCAGCTCACTTACCACGGAGGGAACTGAAAAACTGTTTTTT. It specifies CASSLTTEGTEKLFF.

The CDR3 region is CASSSRTGGIYEQYF. DNA of the CDR3: TGTGCCAGCAGTTCAAGGACAGGGGGCATCTACGAGCAGTACTTC. This sequence joins TRBV27 and TRBJ2-7, with 11 bases that match TRBD1. The CDR3 contains 15 residues. Germline V lookup: CDR1 MNHEY, CDR2 SMNVEV (reference sequence). Trimming removed 4 bases from V and 3 bases from J; junction bases left unmatched: 5.

V is TRBV30 and J is TRBJ1-4; D not resolved. Trimming pared 1 base from V and 8 bases from J, leaving 11 bases between. CDR3 size: 13 residues. CDR1 is GTSNPN and CDR2 is SVGIG in the germline V gene (reference sequence). CDR3 sequence: CAWSGAYGEKLFF. CDR3 DNA sequence: TGTGCCTGGAGTGGGGCCTATGGAGAAAAACTGTTTTTT.

The chain links TRBV9 to TRBJ1-3, with 7 positions matching TRBD1. Germline assignment: CDR1 SGDLS and CDR2 YYNGEE. This CDR3 region has 15 residues. V lost 0 bases to trimming and J lost 7 bases; unmatched junction nucleotides: 7. CDR3 sequence: CASSVVAGGANTIYF. In nucleotides, the CDR3 is TGTGCCAGCAGCGTAGTGGCAGGGGGAGCGAACACCATATATTTT.

This clone appeared once. The chain links TRBV12-5 to TRBJ2-2; 9 bases line up with TRBD1. The CDR3 is 18 amino acids. CDR1 LGHNT and CDR2 FRNRAP come from the germline V gene. The V segment lost 4 bases and the J segment 3 bases; nucleotides outside the gene matches: 12. The CDR3 region has the DNA TGTGCTAGTGGTTCCCTAGCCCCGGGACAGGGTCACACCGGGGAGCTGTTTTTT. Protein: CASGSLAPGQGHTGELFF.

The V call is TRBV7-6, the J call TRBJ1-2, with D perhaps matching TRBD1 (5 bases). Germline CDR1 reads SGHVS; CDR2 reads FNYEAQ. The CDR3 has 15 amino acids. Trimming left V 5 bases short and J 3 bases short, with 16 bases between. Written as DNA, the CDR3 is TGTGCCAGCAGCCCAGGGTCAGGGAAAGACTATGGCTACACCTTC. This translates into CASSPGSGKDYGYTF. Combining the CDR3 with reference TRBV7-6 and TRBJ1-2 gives the whole variable domain GAGVSQSPRYKVTKRGQDVALRCDPISGHVSLYWYRQALGQGPEFLTYFNYEAQQDKSGLPNDRFSAERPEGSISTLTIQRTEQRDSAMYRCASSPGSGKDYGYTFGSGTRLTVV.

The chain carries TRBV5-4 and TRBJ1-1, with 10 bases that match TRBD1. The CDR3 runs to 17 residues. V gave up 1 base and J gave up 5 bases; unmatched junction bases: 11. CDR1 and CDR2 from the germline V gene are SGHNT and YYREEE (reference sequence). CDR3 sequence reads: CASSLLIGTGERTEAFF. The CDR3 coding sequence is TGTGCCAGCAGCTTGTTGATCGGGACAGGGGAAAGGACTGAAGCTTTCTTT.

This chain connects TRBV7-3 to TRBJ2-2; tentative D call: TRBD2 (7 bases). This CDR3 is built from 16 residues. V lost 1 base to trimming and J lost 5 bases, with 14 bases between them. In germline, CDR1 is SGHTA, CDR2 FQGTGA. CDR3 sequence (DNA): TGTGCCAGCAGCTTAAGGGCGGGGGCGTTGACCGGGGAGCTGTTTTTT. Its translation: CASSLRAGALTGELFF.

The chain carries TRBV6-6 and TRBJ1-1; 8 bases map to TRBD1. Unmatched junction bases numbered 13, after V lost 6 bases and J lost 4 bases. The germline gives CDR1 MNHNY, CDR2 SVGAGI (reference sequence). The CDR3 covers 16 residues. The CDR3 nucleotides read TGTGCCAGCAGCCAAGGACAGGGTGGGAAGGGCACTGAAGCTTTCTTT. Amino acids: CASSQGQGGKGTEAFF.

The gene calls are TRBV6-5 and TRBJ1-1, with TRBD1 identical over 9 bases. The CDR3 runs 14 residues. Germline V gives CDR1 MNHEY, CDR2 SVGAGI. The junction had 6 bases not matched to a gene; V was cut back by 7 bases and J by 3 bases. The CDR3 loop is CASTKQGADTEAFF. The DNA for the CDR3 is TGTGCCAGCACTAAACAGGGGGCGGACACTGAAGCTTTCTTT.

V and J are TRBV27 and TRBJ1-1, with 7 positions matching TRBD1. The trim removed 7 bases at V and 1 base at J, leaving 9 bases unmatched. The CDR3 is 15 amino acids. Germline CDR1 and CDR2: MNHEY and SMNVEV (reference sequence). In DNA, the CDR3 is TGTGCCAGCATCCAGGGGGGATCGGCGAACACTGAAGCTTTCTTT. The encoded protein is CASIQGGSANTEAFF.

The CDR3 here is CASSLRAGQPEAFF. In DNA form, the CDR3 reads TGTGCCAGCAGTTTACGGGCAGGGCAACCTGAAGCTTTCTTT. The V gene is TRBV27, the J gene TRBJ1-1; D might be TRBD1 (5 bases). The CDR3 contains 14 residues. CDR1 and CDR2 from the germline V gene are MNHEY and SMNVEV (reference sequence). V was trimmed by 2 bases and J by 6 bases, leaving 13 bases between them.

The genes are TRBV6-4 and TRBJ1-5, with 9 nucleotides matching TRBD1. Germline CDR1 and CDR2: MRHNA and SNTAGT. Trimming took 5 bases from V and 2 from J; bases not matched to a gene: 7. The CDR3 extends over 16 amino acids. In DNA, the CDR3 is TGTGCCAGCAGTACGACAGGGGGATGGGGCAATCAGCCCCAGCATTTT. It translates to CASSTTGGWGNQPQHF.

V is TRBV5-6 and J is TRBJ2-7, with 14 bases aligning to TRBD2. The CDR3 consists of 16 residues. Germline CDR1 SGHDT, CDR2 YYEEEE. The J segment lost 5 bases and the V segment lost 4 bases, leaving 8 bases of the junction unmatched. This chain's CDR3 is CASSPGLAGAYHEQYF. In DNA form, the CDR3 reads TGTGCCAGCAGCCCGGGACTAGCGGGGGCGTATCACGAGCAGTACTTC.

V usage is TRBV19 and J usage is TRBJ1-4; D remains ambiguous. The CDR3 is made up of 14 amino acids. Germline-derived CDR1 and CDR2 are LNHDA and SQIVND (reference sequence). The V and J ends lost 3 bases and 6 bases respectively, with 11 bases between them. CDR3 residues: CASSIGRGDEKLFF. CDR3 nucleotides: TGTGCCAGTAGTATCGGCCGGGGAGATGAAAAACTGTTTTTT.

The genes are TRBV6-1 and TRBJ1-2, with a weak D call TRBD1 (6 bases). The V end lost 0 bases, the J end lost 7 bases, and 15 bases lay between the germline ends. This CDR3 contains 15 residues. Germline V gene data show CDR1 as MNHNS and CDR2 as SASEGT. CDR3 loop: CASSEAARTEPGYTF. CDR3 DNA sequence: TGTGCCAGCAGTGAAGCGGCCCGGACAGAACCTGGCTACACCTTC.

The CDR3 bases are TGTGCCAGCAGCCCGACTACCTATGGCTACACCTTC. Protein product: CASSPTTYGYTF. J is TRBJ1-2 and V is TRBV7-9; D is uncertain. In germline, CDR1 is SEHNR, CDR2 FQNEAQ (reference sequence). The CDR3 totals 12 residues. V was clipped by 5 bases and J by 4 bases, with 8 bases between them.

The V call is TRBV5-1, the J call TRBJ1-1; TRBD1 aligns across 8 bases. Germline loops: CDR1 SGHRS, CDR2 YFSETQ. The trim removed 3 bases at V and 1 base at J, leaving 8 bases unmatched. CDR3 length: 16 amino acids. CDR3 nucleotides: TGCGCCAGCAGCTCCGGACCCGGGACAGGGAACACTGAAGCTTTCTTT. This codes for CASSSGPGTGNTEAFF.

As DNA, the CDR3 is TGCAGCGTTGTCCTCTTGACAGGCCGCGAGACCCAGTACTTC. Its translation: CSVVLLTGRETQYF. The chain has TRBV29-1 and TRBJ2-5; the D gene is possibly TRBD1 (6 bases). Per germline, CDR1 SQVTM and CDR2 ANQGSEA. The CDR3 runs to 14 residues. V shed 4 bases and J shed 5 bases, with 17 bases lying between them.

The chain couples TRBV10-2 to TRBJ1-6; perhaps TRBD1 as D (6 bases). This CDR3 is built from 16 residues. Trimming stripped 0 bases from V and 7 bases from J, with 13 bases between. Germline V CDR1 and CDR2: WSHSY, SAAADI. CDR3: CASSESGGPSNSPLHF. For the CDR3, the DNA is TGCGCCAGCAGTGAGTCAGGGGGACCAAGCAATTCACCCCTCCACTTT.

The V call is TRBV6-4, the J call TRBJ2-4; 9 nucleotides line up with TRBD1. With V trimmed by 6 bases and J by 1 base, 10 bases remained unmatched. Germline lookup yields CDR1 MRHNA and CDR2 SNTAGT. The CDR3 covers 17 residues. CDR3 loop: CASRDPNRGLAKNIQYF. CDR3 bases: TGTGCCAGCAGGGACCCCAACAGGGGGCTGGCCAAAAACATTCAGTACTTC.

This rearrangement joins TRBV3-1 (or the pseudogene TRBV3-2) to TRBJ2-3; TRBD2 agrees at 11 bases. Trimming cost V 1 base and J 6 bases; bases outside gene matches: 6. CDR1 and CDR2 from the germline V gene are LGHDT and YNNKEL (reference sequence). This CDR3 has 16 amino acids. CDR3 amino acids: CASSQGLAGLRDTQYF. CDR3 sequence (DNA): TGTGCCAGCAGCCAAGGACTAGCGGGGTTGCGGGATACGCAGTATTTT.

J is TRBJ2-2 and V is TRBV5-6; perhaps TRBD2 as D (5 bases). This CDR3 is built from 16 residues. Germline lookup yields CDR1 SGHDT and CDR2 YYEEEE. The V gene lost 0 bases and the J gene lost 7 bases, with 16 bases spanning the gap. DNA for the CDR3: TGTGCCAGCAGCTTGGTGGCTAGCCGAGTGGGCGGGGAGCTGTTTTTT. As protein: CASSLVASRVGGELFF.

The CDR3 loop is CASSIMAGAAGNTIYF. CDR3 bases: TGTGCCAGTAGTATAATGGCGGGGGCGGCCGGAAACACCATATATTTT. The chain uses TRBV19 and TRBJ1-3, with D perhaps TRBD1 (6 bases). The germline gives CDR1 LNHDA, CDR2 SQIVND (reference sequence). The CDR3 extends over 16 amino acids. Trimming cost V 2 bases and J 4 bases, with 15 bases left between them.

The J gene is TRBJ2-1, the V gene TRBV9; D possibly corresponds to TRBD1 (6 bases). The length of the CDR3 is 15 residues. CDR1 is SGDLS and CDR2 is YYNGEE in the germline V gene. Trimming cost V 0 bases and J 5 bases, with 12 bases left between them. The CDR3 loop reads CASSVATGTHNEQFF. In nucleotides, the CDR3 is TGTGCCAGCAGCGTAGCTACCGGGACACACAATGAGCAGTTCTTC.

The chain combines TRBV3-1 (or the pseudogene TRBV3-2) with TRBJ2-7; the D gene is possibly TRBD1 (6 bases). Trimming took off 1 base at V and 5 bases at J, with 24 bases between the two ends. The CDR3 is 18 amino acids. The germline V gene has CDR1 LGHDT and CDR2 YNNKEL (reference sequence). CDR3 loop: CASSQVPPGVGRAHEQYF. In nucleotides, the CDR3 is TGTGCCAGCAGCCAAGTCCCCCCAGGGGTGGGCAGGGCCCACGAGCAGTACTTC.

The rearrangement links TRBV12-5 to TRBJ1-1; perhaps TRBD1 as D (6 bases). The ends were cut back, 3 bases at V and 4 bases at J, with 18 bases in the middle. Germline CDR1 and CDR2: LGHNT and FRNRAP. The length of the CDR3 is 16 residues. The CDR3 region is CASGFLRGAGSTEAFF. The CDR3 bases are TGTGCTAGTGGTTTTTTACGGGGGGCTGGTAGCACTGAAGCTTTCTTT.

The rearrangement links TRBV4-1 to TRBJ1-1; D is perhaps TRBD1 (5 bases). CDR3 length equals 14 residues. V gave up 7 bases and J gave up 6 bases, with 18 bases separating them. In germline, CDR1 is MGHRA, CDR2 YSYEKL. Written as DNA, the CDR3 is TGCGCCAGCACCCTCCCCGGGGGGTCGGCTGAAGCTTTCTTT. Translation: CASTLPGGSAEAFF.